The source of this T cell receptor (beta chain) is a study of cytomegalovirus exposure and HLA in healthy donors. Study details: According to later analysis, the same platform produced the 100 to 150 validation and under 700 first-cohort repertoires.

Method: immunoSEQ multiplex PCR; TCRdb's copy keeps in-frame clones and lacks some. This table has fewer than 95,000 clones, about 93% appearing once. Comments on this clone: No antigen is known for it.

The donors were in the roughly 130-subject validation cohort, distinct from the roughly 720-subject first cohort. CDR1 is SNHLY and CDR2 is FYNNEI in the germline V gene. The CDR3 has 15 amino acids. The junction had 5 bases not matched to a gene; V was cut back by 5 bases and J by 3 bases. Study outcomes and limitations: Many donors carried some public TCRs, although rarity characterized most TCR sequences.

Input material: PBMCs. The chain carries TRBV2 and TRBJ1-3; 9 nucleotides line up with TRBD1. The TCR sequence derives from a woman aged 18-30 years in good health and CMV-seronegative. CDR3: CASSPGTGFGNTIYF. The CDR3 bases are TGTGCCAGCAGTCCCGGGACAGGGTTTGGAAACACCATATATTTT.